A single sample gave rise to the 30 T cell receptor beta chains below, sequenced in a study of neurological immune-mediated disorders. One entry per CDR3 protein, called by TCRdb with MiXCR from the 5' RACE reads. The sample lists 30,000 or so distinct CDR3 sequences; 12% were seen once. Sequences were obtained from PBMCs. The receptors here all came from a man in his 60s in good health.

This clonotype was counted ten times or more. The CDR3 DNA reads as TGTGCCAGCAGGGGAAACAGAGGCGAGCAGTTCTTC. It specifies CASRGNRGEQFF. V usage is TRBV3-1 and J usage is TRBJ2-1; no clear D gene. Germline CDR1 reads LGHDT; CDR2 reads YNNKEL (reference sequence). V was clipped by 6 bases and J by 10 bases, with 13 bases between them. CDR3 length: 12 amino acids.

This clonotype was picked up many times. V gene TRBV5-1 combines with J gene TRBJ2-5; possibly TRBD2 for D (6 bases). CDR3 size: 16 residues. V was trimmed by 4 bases and J by 5 bases, leaving 21 bases between them. The germline gives CDR1 SGHRS, CDR2 YFSETQ. This chain's CDR3 is CASSGGASGSRETQYF. The CDR3 DNA follows: TGCGCCAGCAGCGGCGGGGCTTCCGGGAGCCGGGAGACCCAGTACTTC.

This clonotype was found many times. The chain couples TRBV29-1 to TRBJ2-5; D is possibly TRBD2 (6 bases). The CDR3 runs to 13 residues. The V end lost 2 bases, the J end lost 3 bases, and 10 bases lay between the germline ends. The germline V gene encodes CDR1 SQVTM and CDR2 ANQGSEA. This chain's CDR3 is CSVERGGKETQYF. CDR3 coding DNA: TGCAGCGTTGAACGGGGCGGGAAAGAGACCCAGTACTTC.

This clonotype was seen repeatedly, ten times or more. V gene TRBV15 combines with J gene TRBJ2-5, with D possibly TRBD2 on 6 matching bases. Germline CDR1 is LNHNV and CDR2 is YYDKDF (reference sequence). There are 16 residues in the CDR3. Trimming stripped 0 bases from V and 6 bases from J, with 17 bases between. Here the CDR3 reads CATSRDTGSWGKTQYF. The CDR3 nucleotides read TGTGCCACCAGCAGAGATACCGGGAGCTGGGGGAAGACCCAGTACTTC.

This clonotype was seen repeatedly, ten times or more. V and J are TRBV4-3 and TRBJ2-7; possible D gene TRBD1, 5 bases. V was clipped by 4 bases and J by 4 bases, with 14 bases between them. The germline V gene has CDR1 LGHNA and CDR2 YSLEER. CDR3 size: 14 residues. The CDR3 DNA is TGCGCCAGCAGCCCTCACTTAAGGGGTTACGAGCAGTACTTC. This sequence encodes CASSPHLRGYEQYF.

The table lists this clonotype with many counts. This chain connects TRBV29-1 to TRBJ2-1, with D hard to call. This CDR3 has 13 amino acids. The germline gives CDR1 SQVTM, CDR2 ANQGSEA. The V end lost 4 bases, the J end lost 8 bases, and 15 bases lay between the germline ends. CDR3 DNA: TGCAGCGTTGCACCCAGGTCTAAGGATGAGCAGTTCTTC. This sequence encodes CSVAPRSKDEQFF.

In this sample, this clonotype turned up many times. The chain joins TRBV9 to TRBJ2-2; 7 bases align to TRBD1. CDR1 and CDR2 (germline): SGDLS, YYNGEE. The junction had 4 bases not matched to a gene; V was cut back by 5 bases and J by 0 bases. The CDR3 length is 15 residues. The CDR3 DNA reads as TGTGCCAGCAGTAGACAGGGCGCGAACACCGGGGAGCTGTTTTTT. Residues: CASSRQGANTGELFF.

This clonotype came up a few times. V is TRBV19 and J is TRBJ2-2; either TRBD1 or TRBD2 may supply D (5 bases each). Germline V gives CDR1 LNHDA, CDR2 SQIVND (reference sequence). The length of the CDR3 is 14 residues. V shed 3 bases and J shed 8 bases, with 13 bases lying between them. CDR3 sequence reads: CASSIRSGTGELFF. The DNA of the CDR3 is TGTGCCAGTAGTATCCGTTCTGGGACGGGGGAGCTGTTTTTT.

This clonotype was recorded at least ten times. The V and J genes are TRBV20-1 and TRBJ2-2; TRBD1 is a possible D gene (5 bases). The CDR3 totals 15 residues. Germline V lookup: CDR1 DFQATT, CDR2 SNEGSKA (reference sequence). The ends were cut back, 5 bases at V and 0 bases at J, with 13 bases in the middle. CDR3 bases: TGCAGTGCTTCTCAGGGCAGAGCGAACACCGGGGAGCTGTTTTTT. Protein: CSASQGRANTGELFF.

This clonotype has at least ten counts. V gene TRBV15 combines with J gene TRBJ2-2; 14 bases are shared with TRBD2. V was pared by 0 bases and J by 3 bases, with 12 bases of the junction left unmatched. CDR1 LNHNV and CDR2 YYDKDF come from the germline V gene (reference sequence). The CDR3 length is 21 residues. The CDR3 DNA reads TGTGCCACCAGCAGAGATCCCCGACTAGCGGGAGGGTTAGCGGACACCGGGGAGCTGTTTTTT. Translating it yields CATSRDPRLAGGLADTGELFF.

This clonotype was seen repeatedly, ten times or more. V and J are TRBV20-1 and TRBJ2-1; no definite D call. This CDR3 has 13 amino acids. Trimming shortened V by 4 bases and J by 3 bases, and 10 bases separated the two germline ends. The germline gives CDR1 DFQATT, CDR2 SNEGSKA (reference sequence). The CDR3 DNA follows: TGCAGTGCTAAACTAACTTACTACAATGAGCAGTTCTTC. Protein product: CSAKLTYYNEQFF.

The sample holds many counts of this clonotype. The chain combines TRBV29-1 with TRBJ1-3; D remains unclear. From germline, CDR1 is SQVTM and CDR2 ANQGSEA. The CDR3 totals 12 residues. V dropped 7 bases and J dropped 4 bases, with 11 bases sitting between them. The CDR3 DNA sequence: TGCAGCGCAGTTGACTGGGGAAACACCATATATTTT. As protein: CSAVDWGNTIYF. The full variable domain, completed using reference TRBV29-1 and TRBJ1-3, is SAVISQKPSRDICQRGTSLTIQCQVDSQVTMMFWYRQQPGQSLTLIATANQGSEATYESGFVIDKFPISRPNLTFSTLTVSNMSPEDSSIYLCSAVDWGNTIYFGEGSWLTVV.

At least ten counts were recorded for this clonotype. The chain couples TRBV7-8 to TRBJ2-7; D remains ambiguous. CDR3 length: 13 residues. V shed 3 bases and J shed 6 bases, with 12 bases lying between them. Per germline, CDR1 SGHVS and CDR2 FQNEAQ. The CDR3 is CASSFLPTGEQYF. The CDR3 bases are TGTGCCAGCAGCTTTCTGCCCACCGGCGAGCAGTACTTC.

Sample share makes this clonotype medium-sized (0.01 to 0.1%). J is TRBJ2-1 and V is TRBV28; tentatively, D is TRBD1 (8 bases). V shed 4 bases and J shed 5 bases, with 15 bases lying between them. This CDR3 has 15 residues. Germline values: CDR1 MDHEN, CDR2 SYDVKM. Here the CDR3 reads CASSSDREGHNEQFF. The CDR3 DNA sequence: TGTGCCAGCAGTTCGGACAGGGAGGGTCACAATGAGCAGTTCTTC.

There are many counts of this clonotype. The chain employs TRBV12-5 and TRBJ2-7; D not certain. Germline CDR1 is LGHNT and CDR2 is FRNRAP. The CDR3 consists of 11 residues. With 5 bases removed from V and 3 bases from J, the gap between germline ends came to 5 bases. As DNA, the CDR3 is TGTGCTAGTGGTGCCATCTACGAGCAGTACTTC. This encodes CASGAIYEQYF. The full variable domain, rest sourced from reference TRBV12-5 and TRBJ2-7, is DARVTQTPRHKVTEMGQEVTMRCQPILGHNTVFWYRQTMMQGLELLAYFRNRAPLDDSGMPKDRFSAEMPDATLATLKIQPSEPRDSAVYFCASGAIYEQYFGPGTRLTVT.

This clonotype was seen more than once but under ten times. With a much larger clone just one base away, this may be a read error. The chain employs TRBV6-5 and TRBJ2-7, with TRBD1 identical over 7 bases. The germline V gene has CDR1 MNHEY and CDR2 SVGAGI. The V gene end was trimmed by 0 bases and the J gene end by 4 bases; junction bases not matched to a gene: 9. The CDR3 covers 16 residues. The DNA for the CDR3 is TGTGCCAGCAGTTACTCCTCCGGACAGGAGTGTTACGAGCAGTACTTC. The encoded protein is CASSYSSGQECYEQYF.

This clonotype was observed many times. The chain recombines TRBV5-1 with TRBJ2-7; D is undetermined. This CDR3 is 13 amino acids long. V was shortened by 6 bases and J by 0 bases, with 10 bases between the two germline ends. Germline V gene lookup returns CDR1 SGHRS and CDR2 YFSETQ. The CDR3 nucleotides read TGCGCCAGCAATCCGGGCGGCTCCTACGAGCAGTACTTC. As protein: CASNPGGSYEQYF.

This clonotype was recorded at least ten times. The CDR3 sequence: CATEPGLSTGELFF. DNA for the CDR3: TGTGCCACCGAGCCAGGGTTGAGCACCGGGGAGCTGTTTTTT. The chain carries TRBV15 and TRBJ2-2; D perhaps matches TRBD1 (5 bases). The germline V gene has CDR1 LNHNV and CDR2 YYDKDF (reference sequence). CDR3 size: 14 residues. The V end lost 8 bases, the J end lost 4 bases, and 14 bases lay between the germline ends.

This clonotype was seen many times. The chain recombines TRBV29-1 with TRBJ2-3; D is possibly TRBD1 (6 bases). Looked up from germline, CDR1 is SQVTM and CDR2 is ANQGSEA. Trimming removed 4 bases at V and 6 bases at J, with 11 bases between. The CDR3 has 12 residues. CDR3 loop: CSVVRGSDTQYF. CDR3 nucleotides: TGCAGCGTTGTCAGGGGTAGCGATACGCAGTATTTT.

This clonotype was counted between two and nine times. The chain carries TRBV12-3 or TRBV12-4 and TRBJ2-3, with 9 bases identical to TRBD2. V lost 6 bases, J lost 1 base, and 5 bases stayed unmatched. The CDR3 extends over 15 amino acids. The CDR3 protein is CASRTRTSGTDTQYF. The DNA of the CDR3 is TGTGCCAGCAGAACTAGGACTAGCGGCACAGATACGCAGTATTTT.

The chain carries TRBV5-1 and TRBJ2-7; perhaps TRBD1 as D (6 bases). The CDR3 runs 15 residues. Germline CDR1 and CDR2: SGHRS and YFSETQ. Between the trimmed V and J ends, which lost 0 bases and 4 bases, there was a span of 14 bases. The CDR3 loop reads CASSLVWGRLYEQYF. CDR3 sequence (DNA): TGCGCCAGCAGCTTGGTCTGGGGGCGCTTGTACGAGCAGTACTTC.

There are many counts of this clonotype. The V and J genes are TRBV27 and TRBJ2-7; the D gene is possibly TRBD1 (6 bases). The CDR3 sequence is 14 residues long. In germline, CDR1 is MNHEY, CDR2 SMNVEV (reference sequence). Trimming removed 6 bases from V and 3 bases from J, with 15 bases in between. The CDR3 spells CASRVQGSGYEQYF. CDR3 sequence (DNA): TGTGCCAGCAGAGTCCAGGGGTCAGGCTACGAGCAGTACTTC.

This clonotype was picked up many times. This chain links TRBV5-1 with TRBJ2-1; D perhaps matches TRBD1 (5 bases). The CDR3 spans 14 residues. Germline CDR1 SGHRS, CDR2 YFSETQ. V shed 3 bases and J shed 2 bases, with 9 bases lying between them. The CDR3 loop reads CASSSQDTYNEQFF. The DNA for the CDR3 is TGCGCCAGCAGCTCACAGGATACCTACAATGAGCAGTTCTTC.

This clonotype was found many times. The rearrangement links TRBV12-3 or TRBV12-4 to TRBJ1-2; 8 bases are shared with TRBD1. This CDR3 is built from 14 residues. V trimming: 2 bases; J trimming: 8 bases; junction bases outside the gene matches: 7. This chain's CDR3 is CASSLSGGAYGYTF. In DNA form, the CDR3 reads TGTGCCAGCAGTTTATCAGGGGGCGCCTACGGCTACACCTTC.

The table lists this clonotype with many counts. The V and J genes are TRBV3-1 and TRBJ1-5, with a weak D call TRBD1 (5 bases). This CDR3 has 18 amino acids. The V and J ends lost 4 bases and 0 bases respectively, with 19 bases between them. Germline CDR1 reads LGHDT; CDR2 reads YNNKEL (reference sequence). CDR3 sequence reads: CASSRPNDRFYSNQPQHF. The CDR3 nucleotides are TGTGCCAGCAGCCGGCCGAATGACAGATTTTATAGCAATCAGCCCCAGCATTTT.

This clonotype has ten or more counts. The V call is TRBV29-1, the J call TRBJ2-5; 9 bases map to TRBD2. Germline V gene lookup returns CDR1 SQVTM and CDR2 ANQGSEA. The length of the CDR3 is 16 residues. Losses at the gene ends were 3 bases for V and 5 bases for J; bases not matched to a gene: 13. CDR3 loop: CSVEDRAGGLLETQYF. The DNA of the CDR3 is TGCAGCGTTGAGGACAGAGCGGGGGGTCTCCTCGAGACCCAGTACTTC.

Comment on this clonotype: Relative to the germline gene, one junction end is altered; a read error may explain this. The V and J genes are TRBV6-5 and TRBJ2-6, with D possibly being TRBD1 (5 bases). CDR1 MNHEY and CDR2 SVGAGI come from the germline V gene. The CDR3 is made up of 15 amino acids. Here the CDR3 reads CASRYSRSGANVLAF. In nucleotides, the CDR3 is TGTGCCAGCAGATACTCACGCTCTGGGGCCAACGTCCTGGCTTTC.

This clonotype appeared many times. Possible read error: a much larger clone is one base away. This chain links TRBV4-3 with TRBJ2-2, with TRBD2 matching 7 bases. The CDR3 has 14 residues. Germline V gene lookup returns CDR1 LGHNA and CDR2 YSLEER. The CDR3 spells CACSRTAGVGELFF. CDR3 DNA: TGCGCCTGCAGCCGAACGGCGGGGGTCGGGGAGCTGTTTTTT.

This chain uses TRBV4-3 with TRBJ1-4, with D tentatively TRBD1 (5 bases). This CDR3 spans 14 amino acids. Trimming stripped 8 bases from V and 9 bases from J, with 19 bases between. The V gene's germline CDR1 is LGHNA and CDR2 YSLEER. The DNA for the CDR3 is TGCGCCAGCCAAGATACTGGGGGTTCAAAAAAACTGTTTTTT. This encodes CASQDTGGSKKLFF.

The V gene is TRBV3-1, the J gene TRBJ1-2; TRBD1 aligns across 7 bases. CDR1 and CDR2 (germline): LGHDT, YNNKEL (reference sequence). The CDR3 is made up of 16 amino acids. V lost 4 bases and J lost 1; bases outside the gene matches: 9. The CDR3 region is CASSPKVTGINYGYTF. DNA for the CDR3: TGTGCCAGCAGCCCAAAGGTGACAGGGATTAACTATGGCTACACCTTC. Supplemented by reference TRBV3-1 and TRBJ1-2, the full variable domain reads DTAVSQTPKYLVTQMGNDKSIKCEQNLGHDTMYWYKQDSKKFLKIMFSYNNKELIINETVPNRFSPKSPDKAHLNLHINSLELGDSAVYFCASSPKVTGINYGYTFGSGTRLTVV.